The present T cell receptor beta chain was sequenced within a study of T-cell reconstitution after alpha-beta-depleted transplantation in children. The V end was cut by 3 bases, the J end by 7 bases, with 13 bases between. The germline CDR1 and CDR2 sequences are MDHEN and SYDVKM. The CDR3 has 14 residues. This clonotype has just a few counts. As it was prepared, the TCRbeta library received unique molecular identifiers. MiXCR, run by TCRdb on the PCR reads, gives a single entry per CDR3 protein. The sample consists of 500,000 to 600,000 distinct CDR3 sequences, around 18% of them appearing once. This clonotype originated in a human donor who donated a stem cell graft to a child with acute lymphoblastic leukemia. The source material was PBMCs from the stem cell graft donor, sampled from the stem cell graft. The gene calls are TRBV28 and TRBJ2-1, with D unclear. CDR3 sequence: CASSFFGRANEQFF. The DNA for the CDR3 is TGTGCCAGCAGTTTTTTTGGTCGAGCGAATGAGCAGTTCTTC. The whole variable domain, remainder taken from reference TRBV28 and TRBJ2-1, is DVKVTQSSRYLVKRTGEKVFLECVQDMDHENMFWYRQDPGLGLRLIYFSYDVKMKEKGDIPEGYSVSREKKERFSLILESASTNQTSMYLCASSFFGRANEQFFGPGTRLTVL.